The entry below gives a single T cell receptor beta chain sequence along with its context. Its specific antigen is unknown. Base-call qualities are not available, and no considerably larger clone is one nucleotide away. The sample comes from a study of shared clonotypes between healthy human individuals (dated by TCRdb to between 2020 and 2021). Broadly, across the study: The cohort included three men and a couple of women between 18 and 49 years of age. For each donor, three plates each were used for CD4 naive and CD4 memory, two plates were used for CD8 naive, and one plate was used for CD8 memory. To estimate repertoire size and how much clonotypes are shared between individuals, the study performed deep sequencing of blood TCR repertoires from a few healthy adults. To increase sequencing depth and limit assay-specific biases, TCR repertoire library preparation and sequencing were carried out by different laboratories using diverse techniques. Per donor, leukapheresis produced somewhere between about 0.85 and 8.9 billion PBMCs.

Using the deep immunoSEQ assay, TCR CDR3 regions were amplified from genomic DNA by multiplex PCR. Genomic DNA extracted from each cell subset was distributed evenly over all wells of several immunoSEQ 96-well plates, and each plate served as one replicate. For sorted subsets, 150 to 250 ng of genomic DNA, equivalent to around 31,000 T cell genomes, went into each replicate PCR. Purified libraries were measured with a Qubit 3.0 fluorometer, size-checked on a Bioanalyzer 2100, and measured again with the KAPA Library Quantification kit. Each immunoSEQ 96-well plate was sequenced on its own single-read 150-cycle Illumina NextSeq 550 flow cell. In the authors' own workflow: Because only junctional sequences without quality scores were contained in the immunoSEQ output, filtering matching that applied to full-length reads could not be performed. To assign V/J genes and CDR3, sequences were annotated against IMGT germline references using PyIR, a Python wrapper for IgBLAST v1.9. Any read was removed if the V/J assignment was weak (E-value above 1e-6), the CDR3 was missing, or the read contained stop codons, out-of-frame junctions, or ambiguous translated residues. V3J clonotypes were defined as sequences sharing the same inferred V gene, J gene, and CDR3 amino acid sequence. Percentage overlap between repertoires was calculated by dividing the number of shared unique clonotypes by the size of the smaller repertoire. RTK rarefaction, the Chao1 estimator, and Recon v2.1 estimates of unobserved clonotypes were used to assess repertoire richness. For all TCRbeta clonotypes obtained by the gDNA method from a few donors, generation probabilities were computed with OLGA. TCRdb limited this immuneACCESS table to in-frame rearrangements with V and J called. A share of clones is missing; checked studies link under half to unresolved V genes, and the rest is unexplained. The DNA was the basis for D and trimming; V, J and clone size are from that table. The sample table holds millions of clones, of which 95% were seen once. The ten largest make up roughly 0.13% of the sample.

General study outcomes and caveats: Incomplete sequencing was indicated by rarefaction of sorted-subset datasets, despite the large sequencing depth. The genetic and exposure-history diversity represented was limited by the small number of donors. Sampling was restricted to blood, and TCR repertoires in tissue are likely to differ from TCR repertoires in blood. About 5% of naive CD4, more than 3% of naive CD8, around 2.3% of memory CD4, and about 0.4% of memory CD8 clonotypes were shared across four donors. Based on pairwise subsampling, the degree of clonotype sharing among donors was expected to be affected by sequencing depth. Naive subsets generally had larger estimated clonotype richness than memory subsets. Compared with non-shared clonotypes, clonotypes shared by all four sorted-subset donors had higher generation probabilities.

Donors were healthy HIV-negative adults with no recently reported acute infections or vaccinations. All donors were Caucasian adults living in Nashville, Tennessee, USA. CD4+ T cells were enriched by magnetic negative selection; naive cells were then positively selected on CD45RA, and the negative fraction formed the memory subset. Blood was collected by leukapheresis, and PBMCs were isolated by Ficoll-Histopaque density gradient centrifugation and then cryopreserved in liquid nitrogen vapor phase. Analytical flow cytometry was used to check the purity and quantity of each magnetically sorted T cell population. From each sorted fraction, genomic DNA was isolated and quantified by UV absorbance on a Nanodrop 2000c. Relative to germline, V is 3 bases shorter and J is 3 bases shorter, with 22 bases between their ends. Via the germline V gene, CDR1 is SGHDT and CDR2 YYEEEE. The CDR3 goes from the cysteine to the phenylalanine over 18 residues. Only the CDR3 DNA stays, 54 bases, in frame from base 1.

The sequenced sample was naive CD4+ T cells sorted from blood. The cell subset or site label for this specimen denotes: CD45RA+ positively selected. The clonotype was recovered from a man in his late teens or twenties in good health. The chain is made from TRBV5-6 and TRBJ2-4; the D gene could be either TRBD1 or TRBD2, each agreeing at 6 bases. The CDR3 loop reads CASSSRLQGLPVKNIQYF. Read as DNA, the sequence is TGTGCCAGCAGCTCGCGATTACAGGGACTTCCAGTCAAAAACATTCAGTACTTC.